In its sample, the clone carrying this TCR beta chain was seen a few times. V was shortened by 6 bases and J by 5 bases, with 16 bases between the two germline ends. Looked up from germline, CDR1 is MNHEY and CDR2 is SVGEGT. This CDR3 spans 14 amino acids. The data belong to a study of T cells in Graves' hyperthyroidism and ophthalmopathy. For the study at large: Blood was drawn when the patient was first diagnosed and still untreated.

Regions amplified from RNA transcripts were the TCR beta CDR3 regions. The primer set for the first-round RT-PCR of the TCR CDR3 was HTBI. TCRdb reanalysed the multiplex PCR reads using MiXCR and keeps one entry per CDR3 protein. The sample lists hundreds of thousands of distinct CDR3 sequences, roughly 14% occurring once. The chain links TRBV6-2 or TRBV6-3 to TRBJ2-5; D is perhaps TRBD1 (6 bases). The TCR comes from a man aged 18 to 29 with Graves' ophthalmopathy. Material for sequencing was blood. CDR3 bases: TGTGCCAGCAGCCCGAAGGGGGAAGGGGAGACCCAGTACTTC. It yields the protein CASSPKGEGETQYF.